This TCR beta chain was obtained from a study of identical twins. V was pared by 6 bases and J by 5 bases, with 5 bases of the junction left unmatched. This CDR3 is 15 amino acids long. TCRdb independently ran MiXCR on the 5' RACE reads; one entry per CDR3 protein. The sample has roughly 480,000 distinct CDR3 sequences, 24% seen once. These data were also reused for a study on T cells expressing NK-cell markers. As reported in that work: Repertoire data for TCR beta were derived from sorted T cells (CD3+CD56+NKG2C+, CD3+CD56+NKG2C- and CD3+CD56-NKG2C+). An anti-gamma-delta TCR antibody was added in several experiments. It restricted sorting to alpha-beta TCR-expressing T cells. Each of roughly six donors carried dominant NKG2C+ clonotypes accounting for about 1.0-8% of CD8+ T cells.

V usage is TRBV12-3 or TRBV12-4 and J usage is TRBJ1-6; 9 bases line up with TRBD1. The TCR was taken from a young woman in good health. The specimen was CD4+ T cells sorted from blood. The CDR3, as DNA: TGTGCCAGCAGCCGACGGACAGGGGATAATTCACCCCTCCACTTT. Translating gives CASSRRTGDNSPLHF.